This entry describes one T cell receptor (beta chain). What it binds is not known. Only in-frame clones appear in the TCRdb table, and some are missing; sequencing was by immunoSEQ multiplex PCR. This table holds 150,000 to 200,000 clones, approximately 80% found once. This sample was taken from a study of cytomegalovirus exposure and HLA in healthy donors. The study's findings and limits: Listed as cytomegalovirus-associated were about 160 TCR beta chains. Three of the chains that were CMV-associated were confirmed in vitro to be specific for CMV antigens.

Germline CDR1 and CDR2: SQVTM and ANQGSEA. Between the trimmed V and J ends, which lost 4 bases and 2 bases, there was a span of 11 bases. The CDR3 has 14 amino acids. The sequence was obtained from a man aged 18 to 35 in good health and CMV-seropositive. Sequencing used PBMCs. The chain is built from TRBV29-1 and TRBJ2-2, with D maybe TRBD1 (6 bases). DNA for the CDR3: TGCAGCGTTGCGGGACACCGTAACACCGGGGAGCTGTTTTTT. Translating gives CSVAGHRNTGELFF.